A selection of T cell receptor beta chains follows, all from one sample in a study of T cell responses to AZD1222 COVID-19 vaccine. Here immunoSEQ multiplex PCR was the method, and the copy in TCRdb shows in-frame clones only, minus some. The sample has 110,000 to 150,000 clones; over 90% are singletons. The sequencing used peripheral blood, collected on day 0 of AZD1222 vaccination. Receptors were obtained from an adult in good health. The CDR3 runs from the conserved cysteine through the conserved F or W. A D gene is named only where the DNA matches it firmly. Rows may omit the clone size; those that give it use once, few, many or a size class.

clone_size: .
j_call: TRBJ2-3
v_call: TRBV6-2/TRBV6-3
d_call: .
cdr3_nt: TGTGCCAGCAGTCATGACAACACAGATACGCAGTATTTT
cdr3_aa: CASSHDNTDTQYF

clone_size: once
j_call: TRBJ2-7
v_call: TRBV12-3/TRBV12-4
d_call: .
cdr3_nt: TGTGCCAGCAGTTGGCACAGGAGCTACGAGCAGTACTTC
cdr3_aa: CASSWHRSYEQYF

clone_size: .
j_call: TRBJ2-2
v_call: TRBV7-9
d_call: TRBD1
cdr3_nt: TGTGCCAGCAGCTCGACAGGGGGTACCGGGGAGCTGTTTTTT
cdr3_aa: CASSSTGGTGELFF

clone_size: .
j_call: TRBJ1-2
v_call: TRBV15
d_call: .
cdr3_nt: TGTGCCACCAGCAGAGATCGGAGACGGTACAGGGAGGGCTATGGCTACACCTTC
cdr3_aa: CATSRDRRRYREGYGYTF

clone_size: .
j_call: TRBJ2-7
v_call: TRBV5-1
d_call: .
cdr3_nt: TGCGCCAGCAGCCTCCGGGGGCCCCCCTACGAGCAGTACTTC
cdr3_aa: CASSLRGPPYEQYF

clone_size: .
j_call: TRBJ1-1
v_call: TRBV12-3/TRBV12-4
d_call: .
cdr3_nt: TGTGCCAGCAGCCCCCTCCGGAACACTGAAGCTTTCTTT
cdr3_aa: CASSPLRNTEAFF

clone_size: once
j_call: TRBJ2-6
v_call: TRBV18
d_call: TRBD2
cdr3_nt: TGTGCCAGCTCACCATCTCGGGGGGGCCGGGCGTCTGGGGCCAACGTCCTGACTTTC
cdr3_aa: CASSPSRGGRASGANVLTF

clone_size: .
j_call: TRBJ2-1
v_call: TRBV3-1/TRBV3-2
d_call: .
cdr3_nt: TGTGCCAGCAGCCAAATGTTACAGCTTGAAATGGTCTTC
cdr3_aa: CASSQMLQLEMVF

clone_size: .
j_call: TRBJ1-2
v_call: TRBV9
d_call: .
cdr3_nt: TGTGCCAGCAGCTCCAATTACAGGGAAGGCGGCTACACCTTC
cdr3_aa: CASSSNYREGGYTF

clone_size: .
j_call: TRBJ2-7
v_call: TRBV10-1
d_call: TRBD2
cdr3_nt: TGCGCCAGCAGTGAGGACGTAGCGGGAGACTCCTACGAGCAGTACTTC
cdr3_aa: CASSEDVAGDSYEQYF

clone_size: .
j_call: TRBJ2-7
v_call: TRBV7-9
d_call: TRBD2
cdr3_nt: TGTGCCAGCAGCCCCCTGGGACTAGCGGGAGTTGGTGAGCAGTACTTC
cdr3_aa: CASSPLGLAGVGEQYF

clone_size: .
j_call: TRBJ1-2
v_call: TRBV7-9
d_call: .
cdr3_nt: TGTGCCAGCAGCTTCGGGGACACCGGAGTAACCTTC
cdr3_aa: CASSFGDTGVTF

clone_size: .
j_call: TRBJ2-7
v_call: TRBV27
d_call: .
cdr3_nt: TGTGCCAGCAGTTTGAGGGCGGGACGAGGCTACGAGCAGTACTTC
cdr3_aa: CASSLRAGRGYEQYF

clone_size: once
j_call: TRBJ2-7
v_call: TRBV12-3/TRBV12-4
d_call: .
cdr3_nt: TGTGCCAGCACCGGGACCAATTCCTACGAGCAGTACTTC
cdr3_aa: CASTGTNSYEQYF

clone_size: once
j_call: TRBJ2-1
v_call: TRBV18
d_call: .
cdr3_nt: TGTGCCAGCTCACCGACCGAACGTGAGCAGTTCTTC
cdr3_aa: CASSPTEREQFF

clone_size: .
j_call: TRBJ2-2
v_call: TRBV6-1
d_call: TRBD2
cdr3_nt: TGTGCCAGCAGTGCGGGACTAGCGCAGAACACCGGGGAGCTGTTTTTT
cdr3_aa: CASSAGLAQNTGELFF

clone_size: .
j_call: TRBJ1-4
v_call: TRBV5-1
d_call: .
cdr3_nt: TGCGCCAGCAGCTTGGGACAGGATAATGAAAAACTGTTTTTT
cdr3_aa: CASSLGQDNEKLFF

clone_size: .
j_call: TRBJ1-4
v_call: TRBV5-4
d_call: .
cdr3_nt: TGTGCCAGCAGCTTGGGAACGGACGTTAATGAAAAACTGTTTTTT
cdr3_aa: CASSLGTDVNEKLFF

clone_size: once
j_call: TRBJ2-1
v_call: TRBV7-9
d_call: .
cdr3_nt: TGTGCCAGCAGCTTATTTAGCCCAGCGCCCAATGAGCAGTTCTTC
cdr3_aa: CASSLFSPAPNEQFF

clone_size: .
j_call: TRBJ2-3
v_call: TRBV5-1
d_call: TRBD2
cdr3_nt: TGCGCCAGCAGCTCGGGAGGCGGCACAGATACGCAGTATTTT
cdr3_aa: CASSSGGGTDTQYF

clone_size: .
j_call: TRBJ2-1
v_call: TRBV5-1
d_call: TRBD2
cdr3_nt: TGCGCCAGCAGCCTCCGGACTAGCGGAAATCACAATGAGCAGTTCTTC
cdr3_aa: CASSLRTSGNHNEQFF

clone_size: once
j_call: TRBJ1-3
v_call: TRBV29-1
d_call: .
cdr3_nt: TGCAGCGTTGAATATCCAGGCCAATTCTCTGGAAACACCATATATTTT
cdr3_aa: CSVEYPGQFSGNTIYF

clone_size: few
j_call: TRBJ2-7
v_call: TRBV2
d_call: .
cdr3_nt: TGTGCCAGCAGTGAAGGGGCGGGGAAGGACTACGAGCAGTACTTC
cdr3_aa: CASSEGAGKDYEQYF

clone_size: .
j_call: TRBJ2-1
v_call: TRBV27
d_call: .
cdr3_nt: TGTGCCAGCAGTGGCCTCGTGTTGGGTGAGCAGTTCTTC
cdr3_aa: CASSGLVLGEQFF

clone_size: .
j_call: TRBJ2-2
v_call: TRBV29-1
d_call: TRBD2
cdr3_nt: TGCAGCGCTGGGACTAGCCGGACCGGGGAGCTGTTTTTT
cdr3_aa: CSAGTSRTGELFF

clone_size: .
j_call: TRBJ2-7
v_call: TRBV27
d_call: .
cdr3_nt: TGTGCCAGCAGTTTAACCGGGACGGTCAGCTCCTACGAGCAGTACTTC
cdr3_aa: CASSLTGTVSSYEQYF